The rows below give T cell receptor beta chains drawn from one sample of a study of shared clonotypes between healthy human individuals. TCRdb's table, derived via immunoSEQ multiplex PCR, lists solely in-frame clones and lacks some. Altogether about a million clones are present, 75% being singletons, with the ten largest covering about 1.5%. The sequenced sample consisted of memory CD4+ T cells sorted from blood. These receptors were collected from a man between 18 and 29 years old in good health. Both conserved end residues are part of each CDR3. The order of the fields is V gene, clone size, J gene, D gene, CDR3 DNA, CDR3 protein. D genes are given only for firm matches. Not all rows give a size; the values are once, few, many and, for expanded clones, a class.

V gene: TRBV18
clone size: once
J gene: TRBJ1-1
D gene: .
CDR3 DNA: TGTGCCAGCTCACCCACTAGGATGAACACTGAAGCTTTCTTT
CDR3 protein: CASSPTRMNTEAFF

V gene: TRBV7-9
clone size: .
J gene: TRBJ1-5
D gene: .
CDR3 DNA: TGTGCCAGCAGCTTAGTCAATAGCAATCAGCCCCAGCATTTT
CDR3 protein: CASSLVNSNQPQHF

V gene: TRBV5-1
clone size: .
J gene: TRBJ2-7
D gene: .
CDR3 DNA: TGCGCCAGCAGCTTGGAAGGACACCCTCTGGACGAGCAGTACTTC
CDR3 protein: CASSLEGHPLDEQYF

V gene: TRBV19
clone size: .
J gene: TRBJ1-5
D gene: .
CDR3 DNA: TGTGCCAGTACGCGCCAGCATTTT
CDR3 protein: CASTRQHF

V gene: TRBV7-9
clone size: few
J gene: TRBJ2-7
D gene: .
CDR3 DNA: TGTGCCAGCAGCGTCCGAAACTTTTACGAGCAGTACTTC
CDR3 protein: CASSVRNFYEQYF

V gene: TRBV7-2
clone size: .
J gene: TRBJ1-2
D gene: .
CDR3 DNA: TGTGCCAGCAGCTTAAGTATTGGTAACTATGGCTACACCTTC
CDR3 protein: CASSLSIGNYGYTF

V gene: TRBV28
clone size: .
J gene: TRBJ1-5
D gene: TRBD1
CDR3 DNA: TGTGCCACCAGACAGGGCCCCCAAAAGCCCCAGCATTTT
CDR3 protein: CATRQGPQKPQHF

V gene: TRBV18
clone size: .
J gene: TRBJ2-5
D gene: .
CDR3 DNA: TGTGCCAGCTCACCACTTGTTCAGGCTGGGTACCAAGAGACCCAGTACTTC
CDR3 protein: CASSPLVQAGYQETQYF

V gene: TRBV7-2
clone size: .
J gene: TRBJ2-7
D gene: .
CDR3 DNA: TGTGCCAGCAGCCTCCGGTTGGGGGTCAGCTCCTACGAGCAGTACTTC
CDR3 protein: CASSLRLGVSSYEQYF

V gene: TRBV10-1
clone size: .
J gene: TRBJ2-3
D gene: .
CDR3 DNA: TGCGCCAGCAGTGAGGGTTGGAGGGATACGCAGTATTTT
CDR3 protein: CASSEGWRDTQYF

V gene: TRBV4-1
clone size: once
J gene: TRBJ2-2
D gene: .
CDR3 DNA: TGCGCCAGCAGCCCAAGCACAACGAGCGTTGCCGGGGAGCTGTTTTTT
CDR3 protein: CASSPSTTSVAGELFF

V gene: TRBV5-1
clone size: .
J gene: TRBJ2-5
D gene: .
CDR3 DNA: TGCGCCAGCAGTCGCGGGTCCCAAGAGACCCAGTACTTC
CDR3 protein: CASSRGSQETQYF

V gene: TRBV29-1
clone size: .
J gene: TRBJ2-7
D gene: TRBD1
CDR3 DNA: TGCAGCGTTGAAGACCCGGACAGGCCTCGCGAGCAGTACTTC
CDR3 protein: CSVEDPDRPREQYF

V gene: TRBV11-2
clone size: .
J gene: TRBJ1-2
D gene: .
CDR3 DNA: TGTGCCAGCAGCTTATTGAGAGGGGAGCCTCGAGGCTACACCTTC
CDR3 protein: CASSLLRGEPRGYTF

V gene: TRBV14
clone size: .
J gene: TRBJ2-7
D gene: TRBD1
CDR3 DNA: TGTGCCAGCAGCCAGGTCGGACAGGGGGTGTACGAGCAGTACTTC
CDR3 protein: CASSQVGQGVYEQYF

V gene: TRBV6-6
clone size: once
J gene: TRBJ1-1
D gene: .
CDR3 DNA: TGTGCCAGCAGTTACTCTTCGAACACTGAAGCTTTCTTT
CDR3 protein: CASSYSSNTEAFF

V gene: TRBV30
clone size: few
J gene: TRBJ2-4
D gene: .
CDR3 DNA: TGTGCCTGGAATCCAGGAGCGTTGGGCATTCAGTACTTC
CDR3 protein: CAWNPGALGIQYF

V gene: TRBV28
clone size: .
J gene: TRBJ2-5
D gene: .
CDR3 DNA: TGTGCCAGCAGTTCCCGGGACAACCAAGAGACCCAGTACTTC
CDR3 protein: CASSSRDNQETQYF

V gene: TRBV5-1
clone size: .
J gene: TRBJ1-4
D gene: TRBD1
CDR3 DNA: TGCGCCAGCAGCTTGGCCGCAGGGGGGAATGAAAAACTGTTTTTT
CDR3 protein: CASSLAAGGNEKLFF

V gene: TRBV6-6
clone size: .
J gene: TRBJ2-7
D gene: TRBD2
CDR3 DNA: TGTGCCAGCAGTAAACCCGCGGGAGGAAAGTACGAGCAGTACTTC
CDR3 protein: CASSKPAGGKYEQYF

V gene: TRBV27
clone size: .
J gene: TRBJ1-1
D gene: .
CDR3 DNA: TGTGCCAGCAGTTTCGGGACTGAAGCTTTCTTT
CDR3 protein: CASSFGTEAFF

V gene: TRBV5-4
clone size: .
J gene: TRBJ2-3
D gene: TRBD1
CDR3 DNA: TGTGCCAGCAGCTCGACAGGGGGCGCGACAGATACGCAGTATTTT
CDR3 protein: CASSSTGGATDTQYF

V gene: TRBV5-1
clone size: once
J gene: TRBJ2-7
D gene: TRBD2
CDR3 DNA: TGCGCCAGCAGCGCTAGCGGGGGCTACGAGCAGTACTTC
CDR3 protein: CASSASGGYEQYF

V gene: TRBV10-2
clone size: .
J gene: TRBJ2-2
D gene: TRBD2
CDR3 DNA: TGCGCCGGGGGGGACCTGAACACCGGGGAGCTGTTTTTT
CDR3 protein: CAGGDLNTGELFF

V gene: TRBV2
clone size: .
J gene: TRBJ2-3
D gene: TRBD2
CDR3 DNA: TGTGCCAGCAGTGGGGGTCTAGCGGGAGATAACACAGATACGCAGTATTTT
CDR3 protein: CASSGGLAGDNTDTQYF

V gene: TRBV4-3
clone size: .
J gene: TRBJ1-1
D gene: .
CDR3 DNA: TGCGCCAGCAGCCAAGATTTCGCCAGGTATAACACTGAAGCTTTCTTT
CDR3 protein: CASSQDFARYNTEAFF

V gene: TRBV4-1
clone size: once
J gene: TRBJ2-3
D gene: .
CDR3 DNA: TGCGCCAGCAGCCAAGAGTGGATCGGGGCAACCCATAGCACAGATACGCAGTATTTT
CDR3 protein: CASSQEWIGATHSTDTQYF

V gene: TRBV10-3
clone size: .
J gene: TRBJ1-1
D gene: .
CDR3 DNA: TGTGCCATCAGTGAGTCGGTGACGGTGAACACTGAAGCTTTCTTT
CDR3 protein: CAISESVTVNTEAFF

V gene: TRBV7-2
clone size: .
J gene: TRBJ2-1
D gene: TRBD2
CDR3 DNA: TGTGCCAGCAGATCTGTGGGGACTAGCGTTAACAATGAGCAGTTCTTC
CDR3 protein: CASRSVGTSVNNEQFF

V gene: TRBV19
clone size: once
J gene: TRBJ2-2
D gene: .
CDR3 DNA: TGTGCCAGTAGGCAGGTTTCGAACACCGGGGAGCTGTTTTTT
CDR3 protein: CASRQVSNTGELFF

V gene: TRBV28
clone size: .
J gene: TRBJ1-2
D gene: .
CDR3 DNA: TGTGCCAGCAGTTTAACGGCCGGGACCAATGGCTACACCTTC
CDR3 protein: CASSLTAGTNGYTF

V gene: TRBV9
clone size: .
J gene: TRBJ1-2
D gene: TRBD1
CDR3 DNA: TGTGCCAGCAGCCCTCTGCAGGGGGCTGGCTACACCTTC
CDR3 protein: CASSPLQGAGYTF

V gene: TRBV9
clone size: .
J gene: TRBJ1-4
D gene: .
CDR3 DNA: TGTGCCAGCAGCGTAGAAGCTGGGGAACTGTTTTTT
CDR3 protein: CASSVEAGELFF

V gene: TRBV11-3
clone size: many
J gene: TRBJ2-2
D gene: TRBD1
CDR3 DNA: TGTGCCAGCAGCTCCAGGACAGGGGATTACACCGGGGAGCTGTTTTTT
CDR3 protein: CASSSRTGDYTGELFF

V gene: TRBV11-2
clone size: once
J gene: TRBJ2-3
D gene: TRBD1
CDR3 DNA: TGTGCCAGCAGCTTAGATCTGGACAGGGTATTTCCGGGCACAGATACGCAGTATTTT
CDR3 protein: CASSLDLDRVFPGTDTQYF

V gene: TRBV5-1
clone size: .
J gene: TRBJ2-7
D gene: TRBD1
CDR3 DNA: TGCGCCAGCAGCTTCGGGATGGGACAGAGGATATGGGAGCAGTACTTC
CDR3 protein: CASSFGMGQRIWEQYF

V gene: TRBV20-1
clone size: .
J gene: TRBJ2-7
D gene: .
CDR3 DNA: TGCAGTGCTAGGTGGAGGGACGAGCAGTACTTC
CDR3 protein: CSARWRDEQYF

V gene: TRBV6-5
clone size: .
J gene: TRBJ2-6
D gene: .
CDR3 DNA: TGTGCCATTAAATCTAGCTCTGGGGCCAACGTCCTGACTTTC
CDR3 protein: CAIKSSSGANVLTF

V gene: TRBV6-1
clone size: .
J gene: TRBJ2-7
D gene: .
CDR3 DNA: TGTGCCAGCAGTACTCAGGGTTACGAGCAGTACTTC
CDR3 protein: CASSTQGYEQYF

V gene: TRBV5-1
clone size: .
J gene: TRBJ2-5
D gene: TRBD1
CDR3 DNA: TGCGCCAGCAGAAAGGACAGGGCGGATGGGACCCAGTACTTC
CDR3 protein: CASRKDRADGTQYF

V gene: TRBV7-9
clone size: .
J gene: TRBJ2-5
D gene: TRBD2
CDR3 DNA: TGTGCCAGCAGCTTAGCCCGGACTAGCGGGAGAGAGACCCAGTACTTC
CDR3 protein: CASSLARTSGRETQYF

V gene: TRBV5-6
clone size: .
J gene: TRBJ2-3
D gene: .
CDR3 DNA: TGTGCCAGCAGCTTAGCCGCAGATACGCAGTATTTT
CDR3 protein: CASSLAADTQYF

V gene: TRBV6-6
clone size: .
J gene: TRBJ2-1
D gene: TRBD1
CDR3 DNA: TGTGCCGGGCGACAGGGGGATTACAATGAGCAGTTCTTC
CDR3 protein: CAGRQGDYNEQFF

V gene: TRBV27
clone size: .
J gene: TRBJ2-7
D gene: .
CDR3 DNA: TGTGCCAGCACCCAAAAAAGAAGTCAGGGTTTTATCGAGCAGTACTTC
CDR3 protein: CASTQKRSQGFIEQYF